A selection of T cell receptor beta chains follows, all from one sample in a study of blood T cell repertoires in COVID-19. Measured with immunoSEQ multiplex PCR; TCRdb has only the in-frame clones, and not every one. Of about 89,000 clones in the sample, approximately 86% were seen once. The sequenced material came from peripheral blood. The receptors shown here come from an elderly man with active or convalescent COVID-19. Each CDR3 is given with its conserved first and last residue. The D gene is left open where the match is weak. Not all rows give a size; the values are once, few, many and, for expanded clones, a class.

CAISDLGRDRGRNTEAFF,TGTGCCATCAGTGATCTGGGCCGGGACAGGGGGCGCAACACTGAAGCTTTCTTT,TRBV10-3,TRBD1,TRBJ1-1,.
CASSSWTSGSNEQFF,TGTGCCAGCAGTTCTTGGACTAGCGGGAGTAATGAGCAGTTCTTC,TRBV3-1/TRBV3-2,TRBD2,TRBJ2-1,.
CASPPTLLTSIPIGQPQHF,TGTGCCAGCCCCCCTACGCTTCTAACAAGTATACCAATCGGGCAGCCCCAGCATTTT,TRBV21-1,.,TRBJ1-5,.
CASSFGAMNTEAFF,TGTGCCAGCAGCTTTGGGGCTATGAACACTGAAGCTTTCTTT,TRBV11-1,.,TRBJ1-1,.
CASSRTGGTEAFF,TGTGCCAGCAGCCGGACGGGAGGCACTGAAGCTTTCTTT,TRBV6-5,.,TRBJ1-1,.
CASSYSLYQGNTEAFF,TGTGCCAGCAGTTACTCCCTGTACCAGGGAAACACTGAAGCTTTCTTT,TRBV6-2/TRBV6-3,.,TRBJ1-1,.
CASSRETGFTGELFF,TGCGCCAGCAGCCGAGAAACAGGATTCACCGGGGAGCTGTTTTTT,TRBV4-3,.,TRBJ2-2,.
CASSLKKSGSSYNEQFF,TGTGCCAGCAGCCTCAAGAAGAGCGGGAGCTCCTACAATGAGCAGTTCTTC,TRBV9,TRBD2,TRBJ2-1,once
CASSEAGRANYGYTF,TGTGCCAGCAGTGAGGCGGGGAGGGCCAACTATGGCTACACCTTC,TRBV2,.,TRBJ1-2,.
CASSEGEVGGYTF,TGTGCCAGCAGTGAAGGGGAGGTGGGCGGCTACACCTTC,TRBV2,.,TRBJ1-2,.
CSVATSGLYNEQFF,TGCAGCGTTGCAACTAGCGGTTTATACAATGAGCAGTTCTTC,TRBV29-1,TRBD2,TRBJ2-1,.
CASSTVGNTIYF,TGTGCCAGTAGTACAGTTGGAAACACCATATATTTT,TRBV19,.,TRBJ1-3,.
CASSLYRGTNYGYTF,TGTGCCAGCAGCCTATACAGGGGTACCAACTATGGCTACACCTTC,TRBV7-8,TRBD1,TRBJ1-2,.
CASSSRTSGGLEQYF,TGCGCCAGCAGCTCTCGGACTAGCGGGGGTTTGGAGCAGTACTTC,TRBV5-1,TRBD2,TRBJ2-7,.
CATSDRTTGRGGELFF,TGTGCCACCAGTGACAGGACGACAGGGCGGGGCGGGGAGCTGTTTTTT,TRBV24-1,.,TRBJ2-2,.
CASSSRTGIGDTQYF,TGTGCCAGCAGCTCAAGGACAGGTATAGGAGATACGCAGTATTTT,TRBV5-4,TRBD1,TRBJ2-3,.
CASSLAGLDVYNEQFF,TGCGCCAGCAGCTTGGCGGGACTAGACGTTTACAATGAGCAGTTCTTC,TRBV5-1,TRBD2,TRBJ2-1,.
CASSLARGSYNEQFF,TGTGCCAGCAGCTTGGCGCGGGGCTCCTACAATGAGCAGTTCTTC,TRBV7-2,.,TRBJ2-1,.
CASSYTSGSGEQYF,TGTGCCAGCAGCTATACTAGCGGGAGTGGGGAGCAGTACTTC,TRBV7-2,TRBD2,TRBJ2-7,.
CASSPRTGSYNEQFF,TGTGCCAGCAGCCCTAGGACTGGCTCCTACAATGAGCAGTTCTTC,TRBV7-9,.,TRBJ2-1,few
CASSPYESGLNTEAFF,TGTGCCAGCTCACCTTATGAGTCAGGTTTGAACACTGAAGCTTTCTTT,TRBV18,.,TRBJ1-1,.
CASNSNYGYTF,TGTGCCAGCAACAGTAACTATGGCTACACCTTC,TRBV5-4,.,TRBJ1-2,.
CASLGSGGTVARYNEQFF,TGTGCCAGCCTGGGCAGCGGGGGAACCGTTGCCCGTTACAATGAGCAGTTCTTC,TRBV27,TRBD2,TRBJ2-1,.
CSVGQGAWGANVLTF,TGCAGCGTTGGACAGGGGGCGTGGGGGGCCAACGTCCTGACTTTC,TRBV29-1,TRBD1,TRBJ2-6,once
CASSLSGNYYEQYF,TGTGCCAGCAGCTTGTCTGGAAACTACTACGAGCAGTACTTC,TRBV5-4,.,TRBJ2-7,.
CASSVEAGMRTGELFF,TGTGCCAGCAGCGTAGAGGCGGGAATGCGCACCGGGGAGCTGTTTTTT,TRBV9,.,TRBJ2-2,few
CASKRGREAGNTIYF,TGTGCCAGTAAAAGGGGGCGCGAAGCTGGAAACACCATATATTTT,TRBV19,TRBD1,TRBJ1-3,.
CASSQDRFTGVGYGYTF,TGCGCCAGCAGCCAAGATCGCTTTACAGGGGTAGGCTATGGCTACACCTTC,TRBV4-1,TRBD1,TRBJ1-2,.
CASSVLTGGPGNTIYF,TGTGCCAGCAGCGTCCTGACAGGGGGCCCTGGAAACACCATATATTTT,TRBV9,TRBD1,TRBJ1-3,.
CASSELSGSSYEQYF,TGTGCCAGCAGTGAACTGAGCGGGAGCTCCTACGAGCAGTACTTC,TRBV2,TRBD2,TRBJ2-7,.
CASSQDLGGETQYF,TGTGCCAGCAGCCAAGATTTAGGGGGAGAGACCCAGTACTTC,TRBV4-2,.,TRBJ2-5,.
CASSYGGAGDGYTF,TGTGCCAGCAGTTACGGAGGGGCCGGCGACGGCTACACCTTC,TRBV6-2/TRBV6-3,.,TRBJ1-2,few
CASSTGHRKDTEAFF,TGTGCCAGCAGCACCGGACACAGAAAAGACACTGAAGCTTTCTTT,TRBV7-9,.,TRBJ1-1,few
CASSHRGRPGELFF,TGTGCCAGCAGCCACCGCGGGAGACCCGGGGAGCTGTTTTTT,TRBV3-1/TRBV3-2,TRBD2,TRBJ2-2,.
CATSDRLAGGPNNEQFF,TGTGCCACCAGTGATCGACTAGCGGGAGGGCCCAACAATGAGCAGTTCTTC,TRBV24-1,TRBD2,TRBJ2-1,.
CATGQGNTEAFF,TGTGCCACCGGACAGGGCAACACTGAAGCTTTCTTT,TRBV10-3,TRBD1,TRBJ1-1,.
CASSSRLAGGYISSYNEQFF,TGTGCCAGCAGCTCTAGACTAGCGGGAGGCTACATAAGCTCCTACAATGAGCAGTTCTTC,TRBV7-8,TRBD2,TRBJ2-1,.
CSVETKDSKANVLTF,TGCAGCGTTGAAACAAAGGACAGTAAGGCCAACGTCCTGACTTTC,TRBV29-1,.,TRBJ2-6,few
CASSYGAGGSTQYF,TGTGCCAGCAGTTACGGCGCGGGAGGAAGTACCCAGTACTTC,TRBV6-2/TRBV6-3,TRBD2,TRBJ2-5,.
CASSSPGDTIYF,TGTGCCAGCAGCTCTCCGGGTGACACCATATATTTT,TRBV7-2,.,TRBJ1-3,.
CSVEGQGARAFF,TGCAGCGTCGAGGGACAGGGGGCAAGAGCTTTCTTT,TRBV29-1,TRBD1,TRBJ1-1,.
CASSLQGDSNQPQHF,TGTGCCAGTAGTTTACAGGGGGATAGCAATCAGCCCCAGCATTTT,TRBV19,TRBD1,TRBJ1-5,.
CASSPTHGYTF,TGTGCCAGCAGCCCAACACATGGCTACACCTTC,TRBV7-2,.,TRBJ1-2,.
CASSLPGLAPSASGGQFF,TGTGCCAGCAGTTTGCCCGGACTAGCGCCGTCTGCGAGTGGGGGGCAGTTCTTC,TRBV28,TRBD2,TRBJ2-1,.
CASSQAAVTSGSREQFF,TGCGCCAGCAGCCAAGCTGCTGTGACTAGCGGGAGCCGTGAGCAGTTCTTC,TRBV4-3,TRBD2,TRBJ2-1,.